A single T cell receptor beta chain is shown here with its context. What this receptor recognizes is not known. Base qualities were left out, and no much larger clone turns up one base away. The time point label corresponds to: baseline before first vaccination. Samples from vaccinated people were obtained from the UK trials COV001 and COV002, which included a single-blind randomized controlled phase 2/3 trial of AZD1222 (ChAdOx1 nCoV-19) in healthy adults. For TCRbeta chain sequencing, PBMC samples from trial participants were taken at day 0 and at day 28 after the second dose. This sample was included in a study of T cell responses to AZD1222 COVID-19 vaccine listed by TCRdb under 2021. Describing the broader study: AZD1222 recipients whose second dose came at about 4 weeks and those whose second dose came at about 12 weeks were combined into one group, since spike-specific TCR depth and breadth did not differ between the two schedules. A total of 230 to 250 trial participants underwent TCR sequencing, of whom approximately 210 received two doses of AZD1222 and 26 received two doses of the MenACWY control vaccine. Trial participants were enrolled into age subgroups of 18-55, 56-69 and 70-plus years, which contained approximately 150, 30 and 60 TCR-sequenced participants, respectively. Here is what the overall study found, with its caveats: After two AZD1222 doses, both the breadth and the depth of spike-specific TCRs were significantly higher than at day 0 and than in MenACWY recipients. Because no day 14 peak-response samples were available, the repertoires could be characterized only after the peak T cell response. Conclusions about previously exposed vaccinees are limited because only 5 or 6 AZD1222 recipients were SARS-CoV-2 seropositive at baseline. Nearly half of unique spike-specific TCRs reportedly recognized epitopes outside regions mutated in the B.1.351 and B.1.1.7 variants. In the small 56-69-year group, the increase in depth fell short of significance, most likely because of low power. Participants were mostly white British, with more females than males. The authors suggested clonal diversity may have been underestimated. The vaccine-associated CD4 TCRs covered the entire spike protein, and the dominant responses fell in regions 160-218 and 743-854.

From the cysteine up to the phenylalanine, the CDR3 has a length of 13 residues. The read is trimmed to its CDR3 DNA, 39 bases read in frame from base 1. A distance of 8 bases separates the germline ends of V and J, which lose 1 base and 4 bases respectively. The germline V gene provides CDR1 LGHNA and CDR2 YSLEER. The CDR3 regions of human TCRbeta chains were analyzed by immunosequencing. The original methods were these. Repertoire TCRs were checked for matches against a reference library of SARS-CoV-2-specific TCRs that had been generated using the MIRA antigen-specificity platform. Breadth meant the fraction of unique TCRs that were SARS-CoV-2-associated, whereas depth meant the fraction of total T cells that were SARS-CoV-2-associated. Each spike-specific TCR was assigned to its reactive spike region and to a CD4 or CD8 class using the MIRA data. Log10-transformed breadth and depth values were compared by one-way ANOVA with Sidak's multiple comparisons tests. TCRdb took this table from immuneACCESS and kept in-frame rearrangements with V and J called. Such tables lack part of the clones; where checked against another copy, unresolved V genes explain under half of the gap, and the rest is unexplained. V and J calls and clone size come straight from that table; D and trimming were deduced from the DNA. The sample table records roughly 120,000 clones; roughly 91% of these occur just once. Of the sample, under 3.5% falls within the top ten clones.

Sequencing was performed on peripheral blood, taken on day 0 of AZD1222 vaccination. This sequence originates from an adult in good health. The chain links TRBV4-3 with TRBJ2-7; too little of a D gene remains to name it. The CDR3 here reads CASSQVQGYEQYF. The base sequence is TGCGCCAGCAGCCAAGTTCAAGGGTACGAGCAGTACTTC.